The subject of this entry is one T cell receptor beta chain. What it binds is unknown. It was with 60 Vbeta and 13 Jbeta primers that the PCR ran. Generated by immunoSEQ multiplex PCR, the TCRdb table keeps only in-frame clones and is missing some. The sample comprises roughly 160,000 clones, approximately 80% of which are singletons, and around 6.7% rests with the top ten. This sample stems from a study of cytomegalovirus exposure and HLA in healthy donors. Overall study findings and caveats: When the data were analyzed later, several of the most significant clusters appeared to be linked to common viral pathogens. Using a false discovery rate of 0.05, a later analysis showed that approximately 17,000 TCR beta sequences were associated with HLA alleles.

The germline V gene encodes CDR1 SGHKS and CDR2 YYEKEE (reference sequence). Losses at the gene ends were 8 bases for V and 8 bases for J; bases not matched to a gene: 11. The CDR3 sequence is 15 residues long. The source of this sequence is a woman in her twenties or thirties in good health and CMV-seropositive. The genes are TRBV5-5 and TRBJ2-3, with 13 bases that match TRBD2. The sequenced sample was PBMCs. CDR3 loop: CASAYRTSGGSTQYF. CDR3 nucleotide sequence: TGTGCCAGTGCGTATCGGACTAGCGGGGGCAGTACGCAGTATTTT.